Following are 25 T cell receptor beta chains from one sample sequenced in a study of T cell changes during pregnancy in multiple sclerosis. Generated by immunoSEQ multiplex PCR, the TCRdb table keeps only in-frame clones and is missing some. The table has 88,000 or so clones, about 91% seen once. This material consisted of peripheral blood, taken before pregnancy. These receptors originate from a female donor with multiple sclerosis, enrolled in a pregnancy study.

The CDR3 bases are TGTGCCAGTAGTATCGCAGCAGGCGACTATGGCTACACCTTC. Translating it yields CASSIAAGDYGYTF. This sequence joins TRBV19 and TRBJ1-2; D unclear. Germline CDR1 is LNHDA and CDR2 is SQIVND (reference sequence). Trimming pared 3 bases from V and 3 bases from J, leaving 11 bases between. This CDR3 spans 14 amino acids. The whole variable domain, remainder taken from reference TRBV19 and TRBJ1-2, is DGGITQSPKYLFRKEGQNVTLSCEQNLNHDAMYWYRQDPGQGLRLIYYSQIVNDFQKGDIAEGYSVSREKKESFPLTVTSAQKNPTAFYLCASSIAAGDYGYTFGSGTRLTVV.

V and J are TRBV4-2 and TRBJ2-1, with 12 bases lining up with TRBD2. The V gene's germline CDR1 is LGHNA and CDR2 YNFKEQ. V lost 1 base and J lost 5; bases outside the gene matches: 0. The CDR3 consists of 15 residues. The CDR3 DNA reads TGTGCCAGCAGCCAAGGACTAGCGGGAGACAATGAGCAGTTCTTC. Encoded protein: CASSQGLAGDNEQFF.

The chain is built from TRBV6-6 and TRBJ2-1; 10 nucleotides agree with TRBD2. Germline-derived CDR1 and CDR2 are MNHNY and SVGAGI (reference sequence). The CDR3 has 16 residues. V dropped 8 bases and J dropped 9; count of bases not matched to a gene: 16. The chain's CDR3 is CASRGLAEGAGGEQFF. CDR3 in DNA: TGTGCCAGCCGAGGACTAGCGGAGGGGGCGGGGGGTGAGCAGTTCTTC.

The DNA for the CDR3 is TGTGCCAGCAGTCACACTAGCGGATACTACGAGCAGTACTTC. Translated, it gives CASSHTSGYYEQYF. This chain uses TRBV5-6 with TRBJ2-7, with 8 positions matching TRBD2. The CDR3 has 14 residues. Trimming took 5 bases from V and 3 from J; bases not matched to a gene: 7. The V gene's germline CDR1 is SGHDT and CDR2 YYEEEE.

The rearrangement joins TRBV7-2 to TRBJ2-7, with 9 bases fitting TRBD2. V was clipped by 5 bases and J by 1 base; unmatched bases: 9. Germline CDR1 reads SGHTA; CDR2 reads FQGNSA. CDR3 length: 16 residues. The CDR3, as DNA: TGTGCCAGCAGCCCAAATCAAGCGGGGGGTTCCTACGAGCAGTACTTC. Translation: CASSPNQAGGSYEQYF.

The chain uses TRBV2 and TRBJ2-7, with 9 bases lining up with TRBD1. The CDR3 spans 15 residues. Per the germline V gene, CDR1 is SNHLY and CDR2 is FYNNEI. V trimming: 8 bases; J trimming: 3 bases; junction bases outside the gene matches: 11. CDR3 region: CASEQPGTGSYEQYF. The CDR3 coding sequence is TGTGCCAGCGAACAACCCGGGACAGGGAGCTACGAGCAGTACTTC. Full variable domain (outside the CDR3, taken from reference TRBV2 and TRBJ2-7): EPEVTQTPSHQVTQMGQEVILRCVPISNHLYFYWYRQILGQKVEFLVSFYNNEISEKSEIFDDQFSVERPDGSNFTLKIRSTKLEDSAMYFCASEQPGTGSYEQYFGPGTRLTVT.

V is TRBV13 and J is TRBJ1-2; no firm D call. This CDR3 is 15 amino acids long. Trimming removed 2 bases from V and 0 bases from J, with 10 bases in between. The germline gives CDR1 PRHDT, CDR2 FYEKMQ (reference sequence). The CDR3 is CASSLQEGANYGYTF. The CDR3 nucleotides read TGTGCCAGCAGCTTACAGGAGGGAGCTAACTATGGCTACACCTTC.

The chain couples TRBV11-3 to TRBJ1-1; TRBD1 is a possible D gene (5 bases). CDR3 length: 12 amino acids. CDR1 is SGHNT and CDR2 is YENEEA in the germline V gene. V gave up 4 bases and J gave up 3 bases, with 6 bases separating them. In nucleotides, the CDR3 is TGTGCCAGCAGCTCGGGGGACACTGAAGCTTTCTTT. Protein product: CASSSGDTEAFF.

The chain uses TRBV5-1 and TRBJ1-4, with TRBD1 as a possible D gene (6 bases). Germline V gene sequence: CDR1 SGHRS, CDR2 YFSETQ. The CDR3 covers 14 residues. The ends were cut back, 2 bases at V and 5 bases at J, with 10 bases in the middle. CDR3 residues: CASSFRGQNEKLFF. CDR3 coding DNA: TGCGCCAGCAGCTTCAGGGGACAAAATGAAAAACTGTTTTTT. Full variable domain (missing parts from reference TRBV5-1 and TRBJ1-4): KAGVTQTPRYLIKTRGQQVTLSCSPISGHRSVSWYQQTPGQGLQFLFEYFSETQRNKGNFPGRFSGRQFSNSRSEMNVSTLELGDSALYLCASSFRGQNEKLFFGSGTQLSVL.

Here the CDR3 reads CASSVTSGRGETQYF. Here the CDR3 DNA reads TGTGCCAGTAGTGTAACTAGCGGGAGAGGGGAGACCCAGTACTTC. V is TRBV19 and J is TRBJ2-5; the match to TRBD2 covers 11 bases. Germline V gene lookup returns CDR1 LNHDA and CDR2 SQIVND (reference sequence). The CDR3 extends over 15 amino acids. Losses at the gene ends were 5 bases for V and 5 bases for J; bases not matched to a gene: 7.

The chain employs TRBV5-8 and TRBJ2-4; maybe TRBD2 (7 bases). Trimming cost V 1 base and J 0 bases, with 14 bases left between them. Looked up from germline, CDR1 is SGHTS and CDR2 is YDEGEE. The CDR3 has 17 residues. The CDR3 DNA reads TGTGCCAGCAGCTTGAAGGGGGGGAGCGTAGCCAAAAACATTCAGTACTTC. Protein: CASSLKGGSVAKNIQYF.

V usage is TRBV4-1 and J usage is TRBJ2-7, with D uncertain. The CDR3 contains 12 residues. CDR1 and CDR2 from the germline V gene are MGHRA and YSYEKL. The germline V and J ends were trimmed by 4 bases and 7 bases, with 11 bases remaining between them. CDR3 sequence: CASSPGGPEQYF. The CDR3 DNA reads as TGCGCCAGCAGCCCTGGCGGTCCAGAGCAGTACTTC.

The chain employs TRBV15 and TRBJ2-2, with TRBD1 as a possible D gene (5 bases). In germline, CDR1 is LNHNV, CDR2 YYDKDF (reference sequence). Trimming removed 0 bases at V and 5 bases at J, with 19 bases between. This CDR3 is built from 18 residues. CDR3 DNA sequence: TGTGCCACCAGCAGAGATGGGGCCCGGGCCCTAGGGACCGGGGAGCTGTTTTTT. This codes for CATSRDGARALGTGELFF.

CDR3 loop: CASSFEERNPYNEQFF. The DNA of the CDR3 is TGCGCCAGCAGCTTTGAGGAGCGCAACCCATACAATGAGCAGTTCTTC. The chain carries TRBV5-1 and TRBJ2-1; D remains unclear. The V end was cut by 2 bases, the J end by 4 bases, with 16 bases between. Germline CDR1 SGHRS, CDR2 YFSETQ. The CDR3 sequence is 16 residues long.

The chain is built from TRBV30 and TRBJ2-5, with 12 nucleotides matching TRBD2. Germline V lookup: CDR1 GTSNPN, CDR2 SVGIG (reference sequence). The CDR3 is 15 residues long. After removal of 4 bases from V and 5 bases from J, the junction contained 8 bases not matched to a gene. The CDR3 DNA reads TGTGCCTGGACTCTAGCGGGAGGGCCATGGGAGACCCAGTACTTC. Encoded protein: CAWTLAGGPWETQYF.

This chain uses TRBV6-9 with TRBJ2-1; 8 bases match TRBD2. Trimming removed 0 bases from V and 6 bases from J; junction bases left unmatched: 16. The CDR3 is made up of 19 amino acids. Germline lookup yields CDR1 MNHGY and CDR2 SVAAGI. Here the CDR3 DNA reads TGTGCCAGCAGTTATTCGGGGCAATTTCAGCGGGAGTTCGGCAATGAGCAGTTCTTC. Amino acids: CASSYSGQFQREFGNEQFF.

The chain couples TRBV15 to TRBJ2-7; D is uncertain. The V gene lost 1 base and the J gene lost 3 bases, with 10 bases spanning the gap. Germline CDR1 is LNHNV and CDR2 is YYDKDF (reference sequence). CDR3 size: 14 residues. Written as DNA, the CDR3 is TGTGCCACCAGCAGAGCTGGGCTAAACTACGAGCAGTACTTC. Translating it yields CATSRAGLNYEQYF.

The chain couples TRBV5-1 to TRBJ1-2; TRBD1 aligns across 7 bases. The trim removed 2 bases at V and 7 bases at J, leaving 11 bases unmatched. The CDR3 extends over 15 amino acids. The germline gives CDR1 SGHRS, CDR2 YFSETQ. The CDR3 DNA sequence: TGCGCCAGCAGCTTAGACAGGGTACCGGCATCTGGCTACACCTTC. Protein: CASSLDRVPASGYTF.

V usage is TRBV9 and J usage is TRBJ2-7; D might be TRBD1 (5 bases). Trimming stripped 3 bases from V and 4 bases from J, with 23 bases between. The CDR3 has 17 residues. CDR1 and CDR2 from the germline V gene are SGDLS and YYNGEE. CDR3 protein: CASSAGKTARVEYEQYF. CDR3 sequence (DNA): TGTGCCAGCAGCGCCGGAAAAACGGCCAGGGTGGAGTACGAGCAGTACTTC.

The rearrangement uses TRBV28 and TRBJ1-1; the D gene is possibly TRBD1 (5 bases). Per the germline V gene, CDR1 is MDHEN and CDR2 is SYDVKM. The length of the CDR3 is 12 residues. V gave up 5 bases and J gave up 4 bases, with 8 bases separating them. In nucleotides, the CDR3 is TGTGCCAGCAGTGGCAGGGTCACTGAAGCTTTCTTT. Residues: CASSGRVTEAFF.

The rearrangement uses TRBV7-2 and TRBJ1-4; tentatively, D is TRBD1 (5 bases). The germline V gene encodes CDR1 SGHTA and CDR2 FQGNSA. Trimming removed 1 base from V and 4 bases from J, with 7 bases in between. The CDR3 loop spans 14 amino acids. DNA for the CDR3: TGTGCCAGCAGCTTAGACAGGATTAATGAAAAACTGTTTTTT. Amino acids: CASSLDRINEKLFF.

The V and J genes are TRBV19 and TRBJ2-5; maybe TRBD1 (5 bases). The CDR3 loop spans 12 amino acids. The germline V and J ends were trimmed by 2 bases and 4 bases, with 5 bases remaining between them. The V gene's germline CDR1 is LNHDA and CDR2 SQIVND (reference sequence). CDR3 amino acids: CASSIRGETQYF. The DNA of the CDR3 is TGTGCCAGTAGTATAAGGGGAGAGACCCAGTACTTC. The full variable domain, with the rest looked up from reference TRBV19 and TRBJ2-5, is DGGITQSPKYLFRKEGQNVTLSCEQNLNHDAMYWYRQDPGQGLRLIYYSQIVNDFQKGDIAEGYSVSREKKESFPLTVTSAQKNPTAFYLCASSIRGETQYFGPGTRLLVL.

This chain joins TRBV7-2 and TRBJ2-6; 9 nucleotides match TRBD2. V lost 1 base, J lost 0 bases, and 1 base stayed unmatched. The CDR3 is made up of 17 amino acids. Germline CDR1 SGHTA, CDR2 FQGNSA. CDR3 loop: CASSLDSGSSGANVLTF. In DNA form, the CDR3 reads TGTGCCAGCAGCTTAGATAGCGGGAGCTCTGGGGCCAACGTCCTGACTTTC.

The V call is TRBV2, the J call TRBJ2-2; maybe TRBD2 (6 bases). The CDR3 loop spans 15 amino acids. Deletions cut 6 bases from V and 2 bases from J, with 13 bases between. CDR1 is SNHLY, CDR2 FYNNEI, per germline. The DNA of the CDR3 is TGTGCCAGCAGAGAGACTAGTTTAAACACCGGGGAGCTGTTTTTT. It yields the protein CASRETSLNTGELFF. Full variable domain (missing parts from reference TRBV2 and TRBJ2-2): EPEVTQTPSHQVTQMGQEVILRCVPISNHLYFYWYRQILGQKVEFLVSFYNNEISEKSEIFDDQFSVERPDGSNFTLKIRSTKLEDSAMYFCASRETSLNTGELFFGEGSRLTVL.

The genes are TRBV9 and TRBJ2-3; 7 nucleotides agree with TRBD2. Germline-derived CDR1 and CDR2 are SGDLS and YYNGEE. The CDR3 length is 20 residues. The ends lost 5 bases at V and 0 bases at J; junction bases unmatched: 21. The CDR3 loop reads CASSAPGGTKTQASTDTQYF. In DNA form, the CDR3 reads TGTGCCAGCAGTGCCCCCGGGGGGACCAAGACACAGGCTAGCACAGATACGCAGTATTTT.